Each of the 13 T cell receptor beta chains below was sequenced from the same sample in a study of T cells in Graves' hyperthyroidism and ophthalmopathy. From RNA transcripts, TCR beta CDR3 regions were amplified. The primer set for the first-round RT-PCR of the TCR CDR3 was HTBI. In TCRdb, the multiplex PCR reads were re-called with MiXCR into one record per CDR3 protein. Altogether about 270,000 distinct CDR3 sequences are present, over 12% being singletons, with the ten largest covering about 33%. Sequencing was done on a sample of blood. The receptors shown here come from a woman aged 45-60 years with Graves' hyperthyroidism that later progressed to Graves' ophthalmopathy.

This clonotype occurred many times. J is TRBJ2-3 and V is TRBV12-3 or TRBV12-4, with D perhaps matching TRBD1 (5 bases). V lost 5 bases and J 2 bases, leaving 8 bases between the germline ends. The CDR3 is 13 amino acids. The CDR3 coding sequence is TGTGCCAGCAGTCACGGACACACAGATACGCAGTATTTT. Translation gives CASSHGHTDTQYF.

This clonotype has a count of ten or more. The chain employs TRBV15 and TRBJ1-2, with D unclear. The CDR3 has 15 amino acids. V was pared by 3 bases and J by 6 bases, with 17 bases between. Germline assignment: CDR1 LNHNV and CDR2 YYDKDF (reference sequence). CDR3 region: CATSSGITVYDGYTF. The CDR3 DNA is TGTGCCACCAGCAGCGGGATTACAGTTTATGATGGCTACACCTTC.

This clonotype was seen ten or more times. The V call is TRBV6-1, the J call TRBJ2-5; no firm D call. The germline V gene encodes CDR1 MNHNS and CDR2 SASEGT. V was clipped by 7 bases and J by 2 bases, with 14 bases between them. This CDR3 contains 14 residues. In DNA form, the CDR3 reads TGTGCCAGCACCAACTGGGCGGATCAAGAGACCCAGTACTTC. This codes for CASTNWADQETQYF.

In this sample, this clonotype turned up many times. This chain joins TRBV6-1 and TRBJ1-1, with D perhaps matching TRBD1 (5 bases). With 6 bases removed from V and 3 bases from J, the gap between germline ends came to 17 bases. Germline CDR1 reads MNHNS; CDR2 reads SASEGT. The CDR3 runs to 15 residues. As DNA, the CDR3 is TGTGCCAGCAGCATCACGACACGGGGCGACACTGAAGCTTTCTTT. Translation gives CASSITTRGDTEAFF.

This clonotype was recorded at least ten times. The chain recombines TRBV18 with TRBJ2-1, with D possibly matching TRBD1 (5 bases). With 2 bases removed from V and 12 bases from J, the gap between germline ends came to 14 bases. Germline V lookup: CDR1 KGHSH, CDR2 LQKENI. The CDR3 totals 13 residues. Here the CDR3 DNA reads TGTGCCAGCTCACCAGAAGGGGTAGTAGGGCAGTTCTTC. It specifies CASSPEGVVGQFF.

This clonotype occurred a few times. V and J are TRBV15 and TRBJ1-4; a possible D gene is TRBD1 (6 bases). This CDR3 comprises 14 residues. Per germline, CDR1 LNHNV and CDR2 YYDKDF (reference sequence). The V end was cut by 3 bases, the J end by 8 bases, with 13 bases between. The CDR3 loop reads CATSRGTPSEKLFF. DNA of the CDR3: TGTGCCACCAGCAGGGGGACACCCTCGGAAAAACTGTTTTTT.

This clonotype was counted ten times or more. The rearrangement joins TRBV27 to TRBJ1-5, with D possibly matching TRBD1 (5 bases). The CDR3 spans 16 residues. Germline V CDR1 and CDR2: MNHEY, SMNVEV (reference sequence). V was clipped by 6 bases and J by 0 bases, with 15 bases between them. CDR3 nucleotide sequence: TGTGCCAGCAGCAGGGAGGGTGGATATAGCAATCAGCCCCAGCATTTT. Residues: CASSREGGYSNQPQHF.

This clonotype was seen many times. The chain couples TRBV20-1 to TRBJ1-2, with D possibly TRBD1 on 5 matching bases. Germline CDR1 and CDR2: DFQATT and SNEGSKA (reference sequence). The CDR3 spans 15 residues. Trimming removed 1 base at V and 2 bases at J, with 14 bases between. The CDR3 loop reads CSARASDGQNYGYTF. In DNA, the CDR3 is TGCAGTGCTAGAGCCTCGGACGGACAAAACTATGGCTACACCTTC.

This clonotype has ten or more counts. Here the CDR3 DNA reads TGTGCCAGCAGCTTAAGGACTAGCGGCTACGAGCAGTACTTC. Translation: CASSLRTSGYEQYF. The chain joins TRBV7-2 to TRBJ2-7; 10 bases align to TRBD2. CDR1 and CDR2 from the germline V gene are SGHTA and FQGNSA. V trimming: 2 bases; J trimming: 3 bases; junction bases outside the gene matches: 1. CDR3 length equals 14 residues.

This clonotype has ten or more counts. The rearrangement links TRBV7-2 to TRBJ2-7; D tentatively fits TRBD1 or TRBD2 (5 bases each). Germline CDR1 reads SGHTA; CDR2 reads FQGNSA. The CDR3 spans 19 residues. V dropped 5 bases and J dropped 3 bases, with 29 bases sitting between them. The CDR3 DNA sequence: TGTGCCAGCAGCCCCACCCCCGCGAACAGGCTAGCCATCCTCTACGAGCAGTACTTC. Translating it yields CASSPTPANRLAILYEQYF.

This clonotype was counted ten times or more. The CDR3 loop is CASSYRQGANNEQFF. The CDR3, as DNA: TGTGCCAGCAGCTACCGACAGGGGGCCAACAATGAGCAGTTCTTC. The V gene is TRBV11-2, the J gene TRBJ2-1, with 10 bases aligning to TRBD1. The J segment lost 5 bases and the V segment lost 4 bases, leaving 5 bases of the junction unmatched. Germline CDR1 is SGHAT and CDR2 is FQNNGV. The CDR3 has 15 residues.

This clonotype was counted only a few times. This chain connects TRBV6-1 to TRBJ2-3; perhaps TRBD1 as D (6 bases). The CDR3 sequence is 18 residues long. Trimming left V 3 bases short and J 4 bases short, with 23 bases between. The germline V gene encodes CDR1 MNHNS and CDR2 SASEGT. CDR3 DNA sequence: TGTGCCAGCAGTGATCAGGGGCCCGGCGTCGGTTTTTCAGATACGCAGTATTTT. Encoded protein: CASSDQGPGVGFSDTQYF.

There are many counts of this clonotype. The V and J genes are TRBV5-1 and TRBJ2-1; 12 positions agree with TRBD2. Losses at the gene ends were 6 bases for V and 6 bases for J; bases not matched to a gene: 13. The length of the CDR3 is 17 residues. Germline CDR1 SGHRS, CDR2 YFSETQ. CDR3 protein: CASTPRGLAGIFNEQFF. CDR3 coding DNA: TGCGCCAGCACTCCTCGGGGACTAGCGGGTATTTTCAATGAGCAGTTCTTC.